One sample yielded the 24 T cell receptor beta chains listed below, sequenced in a study of Graves' ophthalmopathy and Graves' hyperthyroidism (dated by TCRdb to the late 2010s). TCRdb names Illumina HiSeq 2000 as the instrument used. TCR beta CDR3 regions were amplified from RNA transcripts for repertoire sequencing. The first round was an RT-PCR using HTBI primers with the Qiagen OneStep RT-PCR kit, and this first round was followed by a second-round multiplex PCR, then size selection and purification. TCRdb reworked the public reads: Q25 trimming with fastp, MiXCR clone assembly, productive beta chains retained. One record per CDR3 amino acid sequence lists the most common genes and DNA. Here the sample has almost 750,000 distinct CDR3 sequences; 40% occur a single time. The ten largest clonotypes hold about 40% of the sample. Sequencing input: peripheral blood. These TCRs come from an adult man with Graves' ophthalmopathy.

This clonotype appeared a few times. CDR3 amino acids: CASGPDLGVQPQHF. The CDR3 nucleotides are TGTGCCAGCGGCCCCGACTTAGGGGTGCAGCCCCAGCATTTT. The rearrangement uses TRBV10-3 and TRBJ1-5; tentatively, D is TRBD1 (5 bases). The germline gives CDR1 ENHRY, CDR2 SYGVKD. The CDR3 runs 14 residues. Trimming removed 10 bases at V and 7 bases at J, with 20 bases between.

This chain connects TRBV12-3 or TRBV12-4 to TRBJ1-5; TRBD1 might be the D (5 bases). This CDR3 contains 17 residues. V shed 6 bases and J shed 0 bases, with 18 bases lying between them. The CDR3 DNA reads TGTGCCAGCAGCCCGGACATGGGAGGAATTAGCAATCAGCCCCAGCATTTT. Its protein is CASSPDMGGISNQPQHF.

This clonotype has a handful of counts. V gene TRBV25-1 combines with J gene TRBJ2-2, with TRBD2 matching 7 bases. The CDR3 runs 15 residues. Losses at the gene ends were 5 bases for V and 3 bases for J; bases not matched to a gene: 6. Germline CDR1 reads MGHDK; CDR2 reads SYGVNS. The CDR3 is CASSPAGLDTGELFF. As DNA, the CDR3 is TGTGCCAGCAGTCCAGCGGGGCTGGACACCGGGGAGCTGTTTTTT.

The chain couples TRBV19 to TRBJ1-5; 7 nucleotides align to TRBD1. The V gene's germline CDR1 is LNHDA and CDR2 SQIVND (reference sequence). The CDR3 consists of 15 residues. V shed 5 bases and J 7 bases; nucleotides not matched to a gene: 11. The CDR3 DNA sequence: TGTGCCAGTAGTCAAAAGGGGGCTTCAGAGCAGCCCCAGCATTTT. Protein: CASSQKGASEQPQHF.

This clonotype was counted only a few times. The V gene is TRBV12-3 or TRBV12-4, the J gene TRBJ2-5; the D gene could be TRBD1 or TRBD2 (6 bases each). V lost 8 bases and J 5 bases, leaving 12 bases between the germline ends. This CDR3 spans 12 amino acids. The CDR3 DNA follows: TGTGCCAGCGGCACAGGGAGGGAGACCCAGTACTTC. Translation gives CASGTGRETQYF.

This clonotype was seen only a few times. This chain links TRBV9 with TRBJ2-7, with 12 nucleotides matching TRBD1. V lost 5 bases, J lost 4 bases, and 16 bases stayed unmatched. This CDR3 is built from 18 residues. Germline CDR1 is SGDLS and CDR2 is YYNGEE. CDR3 amino acids: CASSPLKNAGQGAYEQYF. The CDR3 DNA sequence: TGTGCCAGCAGTCCCCTCAAAAACGCGGGACAGGGGGCTTACGAGCAGTACTTC.

Remarks on this clonotype: As the CDR3 is not closed by the conserved phenylalanine or tryptophan, this likely results from a read error. The chain uses TRBV5-6 and TRBJ2-5; the D is unclear. Germline CDR1 and CDR2: SGHDT and YYEEEE. The CDR3 loop spans 13 amino acids. V lost 0 bases and J 2 bases, leaving 5 bases between the germline ends. Written as DNA, the CDR3 is TGTGCCAGCAGCTTGGGGATTCAAGAGACCCAGTACCTC. Protein: CASSLGIQETQYL.

This chain's CDR3 is CASRTGLREQYF. The CDR3 DNA sequence: TGTGCCAGCCGGACAGGGCTTCGCGAGCAGTACTTC. The V call is TRBV6-1, the J call TRBJ2-7, with 8 bases aligning to TRBD1. This CDR3 contains 12 residues. The germline V gene has CDR1 MNHNS and CDR2 SASEGT. Unmatched junction bases numbered 6, after V lost 8 bases and J lost 6 bases.

This sequence joins TRBV6-5 and TRBJ2-7, with a weak D call TRBD2 (5 bases). This CDR3 spans 12 amino acids. V lost 2 bases and J 6 bases, leaving 8 bases between the germline ends. Germline V gene sequence: CDR1 MNHEY, CDR2 SVGAGI. The CDR3 DNA reads as TGTGCCAGCAGTTACGCGGGTATCGAGCAGTACTTC. Amino acids: CASSYAGIEQYF.

As regards this clonotype: Its ends do not fully match the called genes, so a read error is possible. The rearrangement links TRBV15 to TRBJ1-5, with D uncertain. This CDR3 has 15 residues. Germline V gene data show CDR1 as LNHNV and CDR2 as YYDKDF (reference sequence). In nucleotides, the CDR3 is TGTGCCACCAGCAGAGATACCAGGACGGGTCAGCCCCAGCGTTTT. Translated, it gives CATSRDTRTGQPQRF. The full variable domain, completed using reference TRBV15 and TRBJ1-5, is DAMVIQNPRYQVTQFGKPVTLSCSQTLNHNVMYWYQQKSSQAPKLLFHYYDKDFNNEADTPDNFQSRRPNTSFCFLDIRSPGLGDTAMYLCATSRDTRTGQPQRFGDGTRLSIL.

Note on this clonotype: One end of the junction fails to match germline, which may point to a read error. The J gene is TRBJ1-1, the V gene TRBV7-2; 7 bases are a match to TRBD1. Looked up from germline, CDR1 is SGHTA and CDR2 is FQGNSA. The CDR3 has 14 residues. In nucleotides, the CDR3 is TGTGCCAGCAGCTTCGGACAGGAGAACACTGAAGCTTTCTTC. Its protein product is CASSFGQENTEAFF.

The chain carries TRBV29-1 and TRBJ1-2; perhaps TRBD1 as D (5 bases). The length of the CDR3 is 12 residues. V shed 8 bases and J shed 4 bases, with 14 bases lying between them. The germline V gene has CDR1 SQVTM and CDR2 ANQGSEA. Written as DNA, the CDR3 is TGCAGCTTGGTATCCAGGGTCTATGGCTACACCTTC. It encodes CSLVSRVYGYTF.

This clonotype was counted ten times or more. DNA of the CDR3: TGTGCCAGCAGGACAGGGAACTATGGCTACACCTTC. It codes for CASRTGNYGYTF. The chain joins TRBV2 to TRBJ1-2; TRBD1 matches 7 bases. Trimming at V came to 6 bases and at J to 2 bases, leaving 0 bases not matched to a gene. Germline loops: CDR1 SNHLY, CDR2 FYNNEI. The CDR3 sequence is 12 residues long.

The rearrangement links TRBV20-1 to TRBJ2-2; 7 nucleotides align to TRBD1. The CDR3 runs to 13 residues. With V trimmed by 0 bases and J by 6 bases, 1 base remained unmatched. Per germline, CDR1 DFQATT and CDR2 SNEGSKA (reference sequence). As DNA, the CDR3 is TGCAGTGCTAGAGAGACAGGGTCCGGGGAGCTGTTTTTT. Translated, it gives CSARETGSGELFF.

The sample holds a few counts of this clonotype. A junction boundary mismatches the germline segment, possibly from a read error. The CDR3 sequence: CASRRTGGLNTEAFF. Here the CDR3 DNA reads TGTGCCAGCAGACGGACAGGGGGTTTGAACACTGAAGCTTTCTTT. V gene TRBV5-1 combines with J gene TRBJ1-1; TRBD1 matches at 10 bases. The CDR3 extends over 15 amino acids. The germline V gene has CDR1 SGHRS and CDR2 YFSETQ. The variable domain in full, completed from reference TRBV5-1 and TRBJ1-1, reads KAGVTQTPRYLIKTRGQQVTLSCSPISGHRSVSWYQQTPGQGLQFLFEYFSETQRNKGNFPGRFSGRQFSNSRSEMNVSTLELGDSALYLCASRRTGGLNTEAFFGQGTRLTVV.

The rearrangement joins TRBV10-3 to TRBJ2-7; TRBD1 agrees at 8 bases. Germline assignment: CDR1 ENHRY and CDR2 SYGVKD. J gave up 2 bases and V 2 bases, and 5 bases lay outside the gene matches. The CDR3 loop spans 15 amino acids. CDR3 in amino acids: CAISEGQGRPYEQYF. The CDR3 region has the DNA TGTGCCATCAGTGAGGGACAGGGTAGACCCTACGAGCAGTACTTC.

This clonotype appeared many times. The J gene is TRBJ2-2, the V gene TRBV29-1; D possibly uses TRBD1 or TRBD2 (6 bases each). CDR1 and CDR2 (germline): SQVTM, ANQGSEA. The CDR3 has 14 residues. The ends were cut back, 6 bases at V and 4 bases at J, with 15 bases in the middle. The CDR3 is CSVGGSFGTGELFF. The CDR3 DNA reads as TGCAGCGTGGGGGGCAGTTTCGGCACCGGGGAGCTGTTTTTT.

The chain links TRBV18 to TRBJ2-7; tentative D call: TRBD1 (6 bases). Trimming pared 3 bases from V and 4 bases from J, leaving 13 bases between. The CDR3 is made up of 14 amino acids. Germline CDR1 KGHSH, CDR2 LQKENI. The CDR3, as DNA: TGTGCCAGCTCACCGTCGCAGGGGATATACGAGCAGTACTTC. Its protein is CASSPSQGIYEQYF.

V usage is TRBV2 and J usage is TRBJ1-2; 9 nucleotides agree with TRBD1. In germline, CDR1 is SNHLY, CDR2 FYNNEI. The CDR3 is made up of 12 amino acids. Trimming cost V 7 bases and J 6 bases; bases outside gene matches: 3. The CDR3 reads CASTTGGDGYTF. In DNA, the CDR3 is TGTGCCAGCACTACAGGGGGCGATGGCTACACCTTC.

This chain uses TRBV25-1 with TRBJ1-1; D not certain. The CDR3 covers 14 residues. Germline V CDR1 and CDR2: MGHDK, SYGVNS. The V and J ends lost 3 bases and 2 bases respectively, with 10 bases between them. CDR3: CASSDSRANTEAFF. CDR3 DNA: TGTGCCAGCAGTGATTCCCGGGCCAACACTGAAGCTTTCTTT.

The chain has TRBV7-2 and TRBJ2-5; 7 bases are shared with TRBD1. In germline, CDR1 is SGHTA, CDR2 FQGNSA. V was clipped by 5 bases and J by 5 bases; unmatched bases: 8. The CDR3 totals 14 residues. CDR3 bases: TGTGCCAGCAGCCGCGGACAGGTCACGGAGACCCAGTACTTC. The encoded protein is CASSRGQVTETQYF. Full variable domain (outside the CDR3, taken from reference TRBV7-2 and TRBJ2-5): GAGVSQSPSNKVTEKGKDVELRCDPISGHTALYWYRQSLGQGLEFLIYFQGNSAPDKSGLPSDRFSAERTGGSVSTLTIQRTQQEDSAVYLCASSRGQVTETQYFGPGTRLLVL.

Only a few counts were recorded for this clonotype. The chain recombines TRBV7-8 with TRBJ1-5; 7 nucleotides match TRBD1. In germline, CDR1 is SGHVS, CDR2 FQNEAQ. CDR3 length: 16 residues. J gave up 0 bases and V 4 bases, and 6 bases lay outside the gene matches. CDR3 nucleotides: TGTGCCAGCAGCTCCGCGTACAGGGGTAGCAATCAGCCCCAGCATTTT. Amino acid sequence: CASSSAYRGSNQPQHF.

A few counts support this clonotype. This chain joins TRBV7-2 and TRBJ1-2; D is undetermined. The CDR3 loop spans 17 amino acids. The ends were cut back, 5 bases at V and 3 bases at J, with 22 bases in the middle. Germline loops: CDR1 SGHTA, CDR2 FQGNSA. The CDR3 reads CASSQDLPRSLDYGYTF. CDR3 coding DNA: TGTGCCAGCAGCCAAGATCTCCCAAGGTCCTTGGACTATGGCTACACCTTC.

With regard to this clonotype: One base away lies a much larger clone, so this may be a sequencing read error. The CDR3 DNA reads TGTGCCAGCAGCGACACAGGGGGTAGCAATCAGCCCCAGCATTTT. Translation gives CASSDTGGSNQPQHF. The rearrangement joins TRBV9 to TRBJ1-5; 8 bases line up with TRBD1. After removal of 3 bases from V and 0 bases from J, the junction contained 2 bases not matched to a gene. The germline V gene encodes CDR1 SGDLS and CDR2 YYNGEE. This CDR3 is built from 15 residues.